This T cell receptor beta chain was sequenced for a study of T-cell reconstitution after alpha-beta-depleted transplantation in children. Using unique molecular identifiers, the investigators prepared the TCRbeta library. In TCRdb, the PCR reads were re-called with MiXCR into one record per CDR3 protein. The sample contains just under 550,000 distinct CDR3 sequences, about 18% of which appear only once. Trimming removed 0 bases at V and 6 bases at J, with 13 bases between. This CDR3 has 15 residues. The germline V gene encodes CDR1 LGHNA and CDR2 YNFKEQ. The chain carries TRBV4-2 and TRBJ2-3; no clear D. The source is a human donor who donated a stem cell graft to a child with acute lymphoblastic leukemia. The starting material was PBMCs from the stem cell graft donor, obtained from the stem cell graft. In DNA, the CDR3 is TGTGCCAGCAGCCAAGATGACCGGAGTGGCGATACGCAGTATTTT. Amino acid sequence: CASSQDDRSGDTQYF.